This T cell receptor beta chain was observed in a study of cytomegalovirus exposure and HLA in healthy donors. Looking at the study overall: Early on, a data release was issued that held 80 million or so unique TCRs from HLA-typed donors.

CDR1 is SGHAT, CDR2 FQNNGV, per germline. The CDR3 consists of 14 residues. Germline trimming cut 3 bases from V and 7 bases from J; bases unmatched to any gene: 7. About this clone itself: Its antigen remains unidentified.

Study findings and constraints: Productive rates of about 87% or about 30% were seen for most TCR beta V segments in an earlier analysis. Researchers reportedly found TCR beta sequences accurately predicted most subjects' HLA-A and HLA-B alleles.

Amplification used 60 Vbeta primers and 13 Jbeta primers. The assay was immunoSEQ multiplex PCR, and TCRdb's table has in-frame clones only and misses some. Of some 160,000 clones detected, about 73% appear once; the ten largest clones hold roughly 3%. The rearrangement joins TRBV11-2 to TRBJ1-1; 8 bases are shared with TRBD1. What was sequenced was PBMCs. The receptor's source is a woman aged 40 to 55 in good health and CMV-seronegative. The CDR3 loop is CASSFRTGNFEAFF. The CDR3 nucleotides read TGTGCCAGCAGCTTTCGGACAGGGAACTTTGAAGCTTTCTTT.